The T cell receptor beta chain described here comes from a study of blood T cell repertoires in COVID-19. Sequencing used immunoSEQ multiplex PCR; TCRdb keeps in-frame clones, though not all of them. Of 50,000 or so clones in the sample, around 82% are singletons; the top ten hold roughly 7.7%. From germline, CDR1 is MNHEY and CDR2 SVGAGI. This CDR3 contains 15 residues. Trimming pared 0 bases from V and 10 bases from J, leaving 15 bases between. The TCR sequence derives from a man aged 35 to 55 with acute or convalescent COVID-19. The source material was peripheral blood. The chain is built from TRBV6-5 and TRBJ1-4; TRBD1 is a possible D gene (5 bases). Here the CDR3 DNA reads TGTGCCAGCAGTTACTCGTGGGCAGGGCCGGTAAAACTGTTTTTT. Protein sequence: CASSYSWAGPVKLFF.